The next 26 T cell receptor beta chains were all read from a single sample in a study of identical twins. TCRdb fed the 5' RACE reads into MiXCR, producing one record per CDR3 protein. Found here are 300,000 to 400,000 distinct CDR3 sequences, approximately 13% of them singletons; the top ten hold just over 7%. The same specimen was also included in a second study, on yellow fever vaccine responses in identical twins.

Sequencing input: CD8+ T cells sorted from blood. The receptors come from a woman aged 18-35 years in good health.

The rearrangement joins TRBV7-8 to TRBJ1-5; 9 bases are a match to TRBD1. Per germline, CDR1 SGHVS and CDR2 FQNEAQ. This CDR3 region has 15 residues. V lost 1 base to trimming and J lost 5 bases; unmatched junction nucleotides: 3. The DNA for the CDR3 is TGTGCCAGCAGCTTAGTGGGGACAGGGCATCAGCCCCAGCATTTT. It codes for CASSLVGTGHQPQHF. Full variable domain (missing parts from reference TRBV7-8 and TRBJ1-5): GAGVSQSPRYKVAKRGQDVALRCDPISGHVSLFWYQQALGQGPEFLTYFQNEAQLDKSGLPSDRFFAERPEGSVSTLKIQRTQQEDSAVYLCASSLVGTGHQPQHFGDGTRLSIL.

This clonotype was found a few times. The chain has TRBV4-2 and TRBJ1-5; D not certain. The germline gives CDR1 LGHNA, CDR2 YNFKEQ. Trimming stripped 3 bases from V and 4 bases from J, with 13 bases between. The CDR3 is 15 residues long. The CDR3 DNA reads TGTGCCAGCAGCCAGCTCGGTAGCGATAATCAGCCCCAGCATTTT. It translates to CASSQLGSDNQPQHF.

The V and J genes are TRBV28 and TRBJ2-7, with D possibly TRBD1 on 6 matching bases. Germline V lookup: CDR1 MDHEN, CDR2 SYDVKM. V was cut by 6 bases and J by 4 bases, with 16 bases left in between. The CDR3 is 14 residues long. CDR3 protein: CASSQGSAIYEQYV. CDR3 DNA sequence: TGTGCCAGCAGCCAGGGGAGCGCGATATACGAGCAGTACGTC.

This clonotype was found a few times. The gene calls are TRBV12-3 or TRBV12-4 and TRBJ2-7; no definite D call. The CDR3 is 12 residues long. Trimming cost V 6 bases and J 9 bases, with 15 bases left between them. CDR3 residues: CASSPDSLVQYF. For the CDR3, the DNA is TGTGCCAGCAGCCCTGACTCGTTGGTGCAGTACTTC.

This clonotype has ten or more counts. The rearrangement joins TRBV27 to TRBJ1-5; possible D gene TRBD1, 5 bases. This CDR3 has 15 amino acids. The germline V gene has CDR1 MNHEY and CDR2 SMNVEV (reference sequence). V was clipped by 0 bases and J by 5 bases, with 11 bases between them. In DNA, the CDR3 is TGTGCCAGCAGTTTATCGATGGGGGGACATCAGCCCCAGCATTTT. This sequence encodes CASSLSMGGHQPQHF.

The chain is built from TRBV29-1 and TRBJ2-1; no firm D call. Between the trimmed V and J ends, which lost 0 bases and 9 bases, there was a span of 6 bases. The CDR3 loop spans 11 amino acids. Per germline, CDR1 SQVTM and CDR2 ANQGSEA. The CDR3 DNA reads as TGCAGCGTTGAAGAACCCCCTGAGCAGTTCTTC. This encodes CSVEEPPEQFF.

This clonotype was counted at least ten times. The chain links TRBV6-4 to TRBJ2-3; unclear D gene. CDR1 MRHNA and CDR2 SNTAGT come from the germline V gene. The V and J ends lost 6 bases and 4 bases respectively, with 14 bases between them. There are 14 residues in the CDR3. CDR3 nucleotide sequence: TGTGCCAGCAGCCAGGCGGATCAGGCAGATACGCAGTATTTT. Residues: CASSQADQADTQYF.

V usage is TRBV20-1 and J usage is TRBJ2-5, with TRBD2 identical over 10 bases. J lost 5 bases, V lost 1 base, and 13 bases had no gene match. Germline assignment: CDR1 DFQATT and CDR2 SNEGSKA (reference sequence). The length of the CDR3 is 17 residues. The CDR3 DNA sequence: TGCAGTGCTAGAGCCCCGCGGCTAGCGGGAGATAGGGAGACCCAGTACTTC. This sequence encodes CSARAPRLAGDRETQYF.

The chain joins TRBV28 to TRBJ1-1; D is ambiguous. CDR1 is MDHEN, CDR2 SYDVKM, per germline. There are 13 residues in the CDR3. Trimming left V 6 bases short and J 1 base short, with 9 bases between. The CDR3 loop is CASSRRQNTEAFF. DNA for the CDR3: TGTGCCAGCAGCCGACGGCAGAACACTGAAGCTTTCTTT. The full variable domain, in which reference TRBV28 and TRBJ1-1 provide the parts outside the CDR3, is DVKVTQSSRYLVKRTGEKVFLECVQDMDHENMFWYRQDPGLGLRLIYFSYDVKMKEKGDIPEGYSVSREKKERFSLILESASTNQTSMYLCASSRRQNTEAFFGQGTRLTVV.

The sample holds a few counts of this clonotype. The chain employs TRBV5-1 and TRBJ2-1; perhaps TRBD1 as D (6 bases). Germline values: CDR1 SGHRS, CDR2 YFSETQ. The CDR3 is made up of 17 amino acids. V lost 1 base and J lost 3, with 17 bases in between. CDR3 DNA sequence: TGCGCCAGCAGCTTGACGACTGGGGGCGTTTTCTACAATGAGCAGTTCTTC. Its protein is CASSLTTGGVFYNEQFF.

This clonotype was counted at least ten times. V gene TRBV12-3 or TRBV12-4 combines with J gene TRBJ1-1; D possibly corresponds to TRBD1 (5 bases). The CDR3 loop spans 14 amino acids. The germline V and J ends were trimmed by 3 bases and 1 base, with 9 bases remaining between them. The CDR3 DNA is TGTGCCAGCAGTTTCGGGGGTGGGAACACTGAAGCTTTCTTT. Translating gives CASSFGGGNTEAFF.

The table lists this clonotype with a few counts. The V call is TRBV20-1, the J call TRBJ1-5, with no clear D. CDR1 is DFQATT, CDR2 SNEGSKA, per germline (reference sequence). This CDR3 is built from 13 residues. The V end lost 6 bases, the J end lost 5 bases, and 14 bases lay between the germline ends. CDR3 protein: CSATEQIYQPQHF. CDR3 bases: TGCAGTGCAACAGAACAAATTTATCAGCCCCAGCATTTT.

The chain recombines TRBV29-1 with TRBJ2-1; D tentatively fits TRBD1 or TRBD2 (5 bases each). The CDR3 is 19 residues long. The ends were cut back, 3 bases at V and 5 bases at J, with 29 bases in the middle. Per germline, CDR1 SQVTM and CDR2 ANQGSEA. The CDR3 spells CSVDPALASLTMGDNEQFF. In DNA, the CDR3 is TGCAGCGTTGATCCCGCGCTAGCTAGCCTCACAATGGGGGACAATGAGCAGTTCTTC.

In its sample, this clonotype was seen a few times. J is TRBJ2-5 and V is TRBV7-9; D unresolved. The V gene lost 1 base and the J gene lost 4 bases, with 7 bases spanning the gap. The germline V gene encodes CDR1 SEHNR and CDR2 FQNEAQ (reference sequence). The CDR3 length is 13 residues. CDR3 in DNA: TGTGCCAGCAGCTTAGTCCAGAGAGAGACCCAGTACTTC. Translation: CASSLVQRETQYF. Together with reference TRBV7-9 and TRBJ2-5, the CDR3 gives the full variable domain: DTGVSQNPRHKITKRGQNVTFRCDPISEHNRLYWYRQTLGQGPEFLTYFQNEAQLEKSRLLSDRFSAERPKGSFSTLEIQRTEQGDSAMYLCASSLVQRETQYFGPGTRLLVL.

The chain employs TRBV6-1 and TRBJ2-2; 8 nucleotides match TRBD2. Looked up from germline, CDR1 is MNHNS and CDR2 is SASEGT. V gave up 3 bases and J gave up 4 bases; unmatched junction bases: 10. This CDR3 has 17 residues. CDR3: CASSDYFTTSVTGELFF. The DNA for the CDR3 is TGTGCCAGCAGTGATTACTTTACGACTAGCGTCACCGGGGAGCTGTTTTTT.

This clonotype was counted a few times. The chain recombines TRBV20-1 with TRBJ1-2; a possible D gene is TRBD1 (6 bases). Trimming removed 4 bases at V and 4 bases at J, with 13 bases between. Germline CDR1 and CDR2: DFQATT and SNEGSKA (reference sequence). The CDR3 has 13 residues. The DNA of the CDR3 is TGCAGTGCTATCCGGACAGATGTCTATGGCTACACCTTC. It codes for CSAIRTDVYGYTF.

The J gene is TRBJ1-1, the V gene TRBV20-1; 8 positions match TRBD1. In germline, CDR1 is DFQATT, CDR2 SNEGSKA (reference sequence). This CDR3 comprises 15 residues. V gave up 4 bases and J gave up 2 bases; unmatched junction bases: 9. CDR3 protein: CSATPGTGLNTEAFF. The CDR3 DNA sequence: TGCAGTGCTACTCCCGGGACAGGCCTAAACACTGAAGCTTTCTTT.

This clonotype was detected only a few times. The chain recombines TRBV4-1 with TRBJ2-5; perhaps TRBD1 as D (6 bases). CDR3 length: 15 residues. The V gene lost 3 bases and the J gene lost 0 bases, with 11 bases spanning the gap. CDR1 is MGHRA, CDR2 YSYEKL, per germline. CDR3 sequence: CASSHQQGNQETQYF. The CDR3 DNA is TGCGCCAGCAGCCACCAACAGGGAAACCAAGAGACCCAGTACTTC.

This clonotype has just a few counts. DNA for the CDR3: TGTGCCAGCAGCAAAGATATTGGTTCCTACAATGAGCAGTTCTTC. It is translated as CASSKDIGSYNEQFF. The chain couples TRBV7-6 to TRBJ2-1, with no clear D. V shed 5 bases and J shed 1 base, with 12 bases lying between them. CDR3 size: 15 residues. CDR1 is SGHVS and CDR2 is FNYEAQ in the germline V gene.

This CDR3 is CASSLTPVGPDTQYF. The CDR3 region has the DNA TGTGCCAGCAGTCTAACCCCGGTAGGCCCAGATACGCAGTATTTT. The chain links TRBV27 to TRBJ2-3; D uncertain. Trimming took off 5 bases at V and 4 bases at J, with 16 bases between the two ends. Germline CDR1 is MNHEY and CDR2 is SMNVEV (reference sequence). CDR3 length: 15 amino acids.

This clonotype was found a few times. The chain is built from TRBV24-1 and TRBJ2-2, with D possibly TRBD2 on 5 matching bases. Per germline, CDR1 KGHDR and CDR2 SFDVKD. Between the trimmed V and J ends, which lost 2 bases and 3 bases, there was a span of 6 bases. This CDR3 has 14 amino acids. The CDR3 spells CATSDYGDTGELFF. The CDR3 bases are TGTGCCACCAGTGATTACGGGGACACCGGGGAGCTGTTTTTT.

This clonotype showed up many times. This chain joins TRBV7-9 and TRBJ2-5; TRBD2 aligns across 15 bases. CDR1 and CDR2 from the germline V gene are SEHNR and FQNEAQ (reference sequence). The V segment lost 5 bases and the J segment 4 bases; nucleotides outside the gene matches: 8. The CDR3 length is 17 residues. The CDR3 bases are TGTGCCAGCAGCCCATCCGGACTAGCGGGAGGGGGAGAGACCCAGTACTTC. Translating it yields CASSPSGLAGGGETQYF.

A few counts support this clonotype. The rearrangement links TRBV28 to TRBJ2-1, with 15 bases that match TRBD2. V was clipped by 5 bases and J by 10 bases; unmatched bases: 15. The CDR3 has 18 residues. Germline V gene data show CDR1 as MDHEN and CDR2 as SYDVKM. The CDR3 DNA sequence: TGTGCCAGCAGTCTAGGACTAGCGGGAGGGCCAGGGAGATGGGAGCAGTTCTTC. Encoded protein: CASSLGLAGGPGRWEQFF.

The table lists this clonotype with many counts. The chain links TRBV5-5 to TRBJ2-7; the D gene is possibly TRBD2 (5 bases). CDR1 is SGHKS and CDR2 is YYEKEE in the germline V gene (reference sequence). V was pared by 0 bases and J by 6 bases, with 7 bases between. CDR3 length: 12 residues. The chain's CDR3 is CASSLGGIEQYV. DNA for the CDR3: TGTGCCAGCAGCTTGGGAGGGATCGAGCAGTACGTC.

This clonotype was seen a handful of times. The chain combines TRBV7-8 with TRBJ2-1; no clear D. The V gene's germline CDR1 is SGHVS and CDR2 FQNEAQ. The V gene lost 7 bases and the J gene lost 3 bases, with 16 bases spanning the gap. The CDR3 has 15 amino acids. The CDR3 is CASTMTALGYNEQFF. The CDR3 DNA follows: TGTGCCAGCACCATGACTGCCCTGGGCTACAATGAGCAGTTCTTC.

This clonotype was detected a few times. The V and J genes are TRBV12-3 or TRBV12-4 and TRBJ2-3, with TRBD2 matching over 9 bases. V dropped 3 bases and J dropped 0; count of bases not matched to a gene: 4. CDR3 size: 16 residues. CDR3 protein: CASSFAGGISTDTQYF. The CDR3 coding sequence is TGTGCCAGCAGTTTTGCGGGGGGGATAAGCACAGATACGCAGTATTTT.